Listed below are T cell receptor beta chains from one sample, sequenced in a study of radiation and T cells in renal cell carcinoma. Only in-frame clones appear in the TCRdb table, and some are missing; sequencing was by immunoSEQ multiplex PCR. Of 100,000 or so clones listed, around 88% were seen once; the top ten hold approximately 7.9%. Sequenced here: blood, sampled from a patient whose treatment included radiotherapy and nephrectomy. The receptors derive from a man in his fifties with renal cell carcinoma. CDR3s include the opening cysteine and the closing phenylalanine or tryptophan. D genes are given only for firm matches. Clone size is stated in some rows and not others, as once, few, many or a class when expanded.

>TRBV7-2|TRBJ2-1|-|-
CASSSRGGEQFF
TGTGCCAGCAGCTCAAGGGGGGGTGAGCAGTTCTTC
>TRBV30|TRBJ1-1|few|TRBD1
CAWSAGRPQGEAFF
TGTGCCTGGAGTGCGGGGAGGCCACAGGGGGAAGCTTTCTTT
>TRBV18|TRBJ1-1|once|TRBD1
CASSNQGAVGAEAFF
TGTGCCAGCTCAAACCAGGGGGCGGTGGGCGCTGAAGCTTTCTTT
>TRBV10-3|TRBJ1-5|-|-
CAIRNGGPDQPQHF
TGTGCCATCAGGAACGGGGGTCCCGATCAGCCCCAGCATTTT
>TRBV5-4|TRBJ2-1|-|-
CASSLAQGGYNEQFF
TGTGCCAGCAGCTTGGCGCAGGGGGGCTACAATGAGCAGTTCTTC
>TRBV27|TRBJ2-1|-|TRBD2
CASSLGWTGGSYNEQFF
TGTGCCAGCAGTTTAGGGTGGACGGGAGGATCCTACAATGAGCAGTTCTTC
>TRBV5-1|TRBJ1-3|once|TRBD1
CASSFQQGGNTIYF
TGCGCCAGCAGCTTTCAACAGGGGGGAAACACCATATATTTT
>TRBV5-1|TRBJ2-5|few|-
CASSLEETQYF
TGCGCCAGCAGCTTGGAGGAGACCCAGTACTTC
>TRBV4-1|TRBJ2-7|-|-
CASSQDAMGYEQYF
TGCGCCAGCAGCCAAGATGCCATGGGCTACGAGCAGTACTTC
>TRBV7-8|TRBJ1-1|-|TRBD1
CASSYYRGRLGTEAFF
TGTGCCAGCAGCTATTACAGGGGAAGGTTGGGTACTGAAGCTTTCTTT
>TRBV28|TRBJ2-7|-|-
CASSLGSTYEQYF
TGTGCCAGCAGTTTGGGCAGCACCTACGAGCAGTACTTC
>TRBV12-1|TRBJ2-7|-|-
CASRGVAGRYEQYF
TGTGCCAGCCGAGGGGTAGCGGGACGGTACGAGCAGTACTTC
>TRBV7-9|TRBJ2-1|-|-
CASSLLPAGPLSDEQFF
TGTGCCAGCAGCTTACTGCCGGCGGGCCCCCTCTCGGATGAGCAGTTCTTC
>TRBV9|TRBJ2-3|-|TRBD1
CASSGGQGKTTQYF
TGTGCCAGCAGCGGGGGACAGGGTAAGACTACGCAGTATTTT
>TRBV7-9|TRBJ1-6|-|-
CPHYNSPLHF
TGTCCCCACTATAATTCACCCCTCCACTTT
>TRBV30|TRBJ2-7|-|-
CAGRGLSSYEQYF
TGTGCCGGTCGCGGGCTGAGCTCCTACGAGCAGTACTTC
>TRBV18|TRBJ2-7|-|TRBD2
CASSRAGGRTYEQYF
TGTGCCAGCTCACGCGCGGGGGGACGAACCTACGAGCAGTACTTC
>TRBV4-3|TRBJ1-1|-|-
CASSQEGRQYFTEAFF
TGCGCCAGCAGCCAAGAGGGGCGACAGTACTTCACTGAAGCTTTCTTT
>TRBV5-1|TRBJ2-2|-|-
CASSLGRGTYTGELFF
TGCGCCAGCAGCTTAGGCCGGGGCACTTACACCGGGGAGCTGTTTTTT
>TRBV30|TRBJ2-1|-|TRBD2
CAWGPPPGTSGHNEQFF
TGTGCCTGGGGCCCCCCTCCCGGGACTAGCGGACACAATGAGCAGTTCTTC
>TRBV30|TRBJ1-5|-|TRBD1
CAWSPKPGGPQHF
TGTGCCTGGAGTCCGAAGCCAGGGGGGCCCCAGCATTTT
>TRBV7-6|TRBJ2-3|-|-
CASSQEAPSWDTQYF
TGTGCCAGCAGCCAAGAGGCGCCTAGCTGGGATACGCAGTATTTT
>TRBV6-1|TRBJ1-5|-|-
CASSERRDQPQHF
TGTGCCAGCAGTGAACGCCGGGATCAGCCCCAGCATTTT
>TRBV18|TRBJ2-7|once|-
CASSPPGLGSYEQYF
TGTGCCAGCTCACCACCGGGACTTGGCTCCTACGAGCAGTACTTC
>TRBV10-3|TRBJ2-5|-|-
CAISRQGGQETQYF
TGTGCCATCAGTCGTCAGGGTGGCCAAGAGACCCAGTACTTC
>TRBV2|TRBJ1-4|-|-
CASNPGYEKLFF
TGTGCCAGCAACCCAGGCTATGAAAAACTGTTTTTT
>TRBV6-4|TRBJ2-3|-|TRBD1
CASFTTGETRADTQYF
TGTGCCAGCTTTACCACAGGGGAAACCAGGGCAGATACGCAGTATTTT
>TRBV7-9|TRBJ1-1|-|-
CASSARGGGRDSTEAFF
TGTGCCAGCAGCGCCAGAGGGGGTGGCAGGGATAGCACTGAAGCTTTCTTT
>TRBV4-1|TRBJ2-3|few|-
CASSQYSVFGTDTQYF
TGCGCCAGCAGCCAATATAGCGTCTTCGGTACAGATACGCAGTATTTT
>TRBV7-6|TRBJ1-3|-|-
CASSLGVAASSGNTIYF
TGTGCCAGCAGCTTAGGGGTGGCGGCGAGCTCTGGAAACACCATATATTTT
>TRBV11-3|TRBJ2-1|-|TRBD2
CASSLASGGGTYNEQFF
TGTGCCAGCAGCTTAGCTTCTGGCGGGGGGACGTACAATGAGCAGTTCTTC
>TRBV6-5|TRBJ1-5|-|TRBD1
CASSHTGGKQPQHF
TGTGCCAGCAGTCATACAGGGGGGAAACAGCCCCAGCATTTT
>TRBV2|TRBJ2-3|-|TRBD2
CASTIKAGGAAQYF
TGTGCCAGCACAATTAAAGCGGGAGGCGCTGCGCAGTATTTT
>TRBV6-5|TRBJ1-2|-|-
CASSPWMGSNYGYTF
TGTGCCAGCAGCCCCTGGATGGGGTCTAACTATGGCTACACCTTC
>TRBV7-8|TRBJ1-5|-|-
CASSLEVGFGPQHF
TGTGCCAGCAGCTTAGAGGTCGGGTTTGGGCCCCAGCATTTT
>TRBV6-5|TRBJ2-3|once|-
CASGADFSTDTQYF
TGTGCCAGCGGAGCGGACTTTAGCACAGATACGCAGTATTTT
>TRBV4-2|TRBJ2-7|-|TRBD1
CASNQDRGLTYEQYF
TGTGCCAGCAACCAAGACAGGGGGCTTACCTACGAGCAGTACTTC
>TRBV25-1|TRBJ1-3|-|-
CASSDFVSGNTIYF
TGTGCCAGCAGTGACTTCGTCTCTGGAAACACCATATATTTT
>TRBV19|TRBJ1-2|-|-
CATRRMQTNYGYTF
TGTGCCACCAGAAGGATGCAAACTAACTATGGCTACACCTTC
>TRBV27|TRBJ2-7|-|TRBD1
CASSSISDRAYEQYF
TGTGCCAGCAGTTCAATCTCCGACAGGGCTTACGAGCAGTACTTC
>TRBV6-5|TRBJ2-2|-|-
CASSWGRVANTGELFF
TGTGCCAGCAGTTGGGGCAGGGTCGCGAACACCGGGGAGCTGTTTTTT
>TRBV2|TRBJ2-2|once|TRBD1
CASSRTGSTGELFF
TGTGCCAGCAGCCGGACAGGGTCAACCGGGGAGCTGTTTTTT
>TRBV18|TRBJ2-3|once|-
CASSPPPGAPDTQYF
TGTGCCAGCTCACCACCTCCGGGGGCGCCAGATACGCAGTATTTT
>TRBV4-3|TRBJ2-2|-|-
CASSQARVTGELFF
TGCGCCAGCAGCCAAGCCAGAGTCACCGGGGAGCTGTTTTTT
>TRBV5-1|TRBJ2-2|-|-
CASSWTANTGELFF
TGCGCCAGCTCTTGGACAGCGAACACCGGGGAGCTGTTTTTT
>TRBV10-3|TRBJ1-5|-|-
CAISEGSLSNQPQHF
TGTGCCATCAGTGAGGGATCGCTGAGCAATCAGCCCCAGCATTTT
>TRBV11-2|TRBJ2-3|few|-
CASSLDRAEDTQYF
TGTGCCAGCAGCTTAGACAGGGCGGAAGATACGCAGTATTTT
>TRBV6-1|TRBJ2-3|-|-
CASSDGAPENSHGYF
TGTGCCAGCAGTGACGGGGCTCCTGAAAACTCTCATGGTTATTTT
>TRBV7-9|TRBJ2-1|once|TRBD1
CASSLGPRGSYNEQFF
TGTGCCAGCAGCTTAGGTCCCAGGGGGTCGTACAATGAGCAGTTCTTC
>TRBV28|TRBJ2-2|-|-
CASRWTAYTGELFF
TGTGCCAGCAGATGGACAGCCTACACCGGGGAGCTGTTTTTT
>TRBV7-2|TRBJ2-7|-|-
CASSPAGGYYEQYF
TGTGCCAGCAGCCCCGCCGGCGGATACTACGAGCAGTACTTC
>TRBV10-1|TRBJ2-3|-|-
CASSWTLSRDTQYF
TGCGCCAGCAGCTGGACACTCTCCCGGGATACGCAGTATTTT
>TRBV11-1|TRBJ2-7|-|-
CASSPGPTYEQYF
TGTGCCAGCAGCCCGGGACCGACCTACGAGCAGTACTTC